This T cell receptor (beta chain) was identified during a study of breast tumors, draining lymph nodes, adjacent tissues. Whole-study results and caveats: Luminal-like breast cancer showed significantly greater tumor-nontumor repertoire similarity than basal-like breast cancer did. Tumor TCR diversity was below lymph nodes but above nontumor tissue. That most tumor T cells come from lymph nodes remained unproven.

As regards this clonotype: The target antigen is unknown.

TCRdb independently ran MiXCR on the multiplex PCR reads; one entry per CDR3 protein. Altogether 160,000 or so distinct CDR3 sequences are present, 30% to 35% being singletons, with the ten largest covering around 4%. CDR3 length: 19 amino acids. Trimming cost V 4 bases and J 2 bases, with 25 bases left between them. Germline CDR1 is SGHTA and CDR2 is FQGNSA. Breast cancer patients provided tissue from their axillary draining lymph nodes. V is TRBV7-2 and J is TRBJ2-3; weak D call: TRBD2 (6 bases). This clonotype was obtained from a female donor with breast cancer. Some clones in this sample may be carry-over from other donors' samples. Input material: axillary lymph node tissue. Written as DNA, the CDR3 is TGTGCCAGCAGCTCGCTTCTAATGACTGGCGGGACTCCCACAGATACGCAGTATTTT. Its translation is CASSSLLMTGGTPTDTQYF.